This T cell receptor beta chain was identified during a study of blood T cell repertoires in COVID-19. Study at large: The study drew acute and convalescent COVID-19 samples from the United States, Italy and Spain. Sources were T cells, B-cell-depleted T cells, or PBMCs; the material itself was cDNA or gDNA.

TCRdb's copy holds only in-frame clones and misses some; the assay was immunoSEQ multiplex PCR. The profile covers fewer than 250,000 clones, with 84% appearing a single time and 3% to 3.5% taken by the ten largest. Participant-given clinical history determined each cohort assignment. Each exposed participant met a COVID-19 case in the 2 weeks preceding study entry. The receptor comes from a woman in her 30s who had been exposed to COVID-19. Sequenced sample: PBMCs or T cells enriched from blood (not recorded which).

This CDR3 reads CASSLASYNEQFF. The CDR3 nucleotides read TGTGCCAGCAGCTTGGCTAGCTACAATGAGCAGTTCTTC. The chain has TRBV5-8 and TRBJ2-1; D unclear. CDR3 length: 13 residues. CDR1 and CDR2 from the germline V gene are SGHTS and YDEGEE. Trimming took 0 bases from V and 3 from J, leaving 4 bases between them.